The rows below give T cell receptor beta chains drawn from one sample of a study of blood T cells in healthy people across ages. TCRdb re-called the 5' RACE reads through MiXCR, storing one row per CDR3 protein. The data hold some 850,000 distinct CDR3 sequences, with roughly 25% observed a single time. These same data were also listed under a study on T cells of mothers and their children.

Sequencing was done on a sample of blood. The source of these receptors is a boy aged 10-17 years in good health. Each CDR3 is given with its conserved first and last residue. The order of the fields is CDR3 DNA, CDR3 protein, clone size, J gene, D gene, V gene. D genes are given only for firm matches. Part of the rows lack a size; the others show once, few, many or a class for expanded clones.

cdr3_nt: TGTGCCAGCAGCCAGGCAAAGATGTCCCAAGATACCCAGTACTTC
cdr3_aa: CASSQAKMSQDTQYF
clone_size: few
j_call: TRBJ2-5
d_call: -
v_call: TRBV7-2

cdr3_nt: TGCGCCAGCAGGATCCCGGGGGAGTACGAGCAGTACTTC
cdr3_aa: CASRIPGEYEQYF
clone_size: few
j_call: TRBJ2-7
d_call: -
v_call: TRBV5-1

cdr3_nt: TGTGCCTGGAGTCTCGCAGATACGCAGTATTTT
cdr3_aa: CAWSLADTQYF
clone_size: few
j_call: TRBJ2-3
d_call: -
v_call: TRBV30

cdr3_nt: TGCGCCAGCAGCCTCCGGGACTACCAGCGAGATACGCAGTATTTT
cdr3_aa: CASSLRDYQRDTQYF
clone_size: -
j_call: TRBJ2-3
d_call: TRBD2
v_call: TRBV5-1

cdr3_nt: TGCGCCAGCAACCCGACAGGGGGAGAGACCCAGTACTTC
cdr3_aa: CASNPTGGETQYF
clone_size: many
j_call: TRBJ2-5
d_call: TRBD1
v_call: TRBV5-1

cdr3_nt: TGTGCCAGCAGGGGGACCGGGAATGAGCAGTTCTTC
cdr3_aa: CASRGTGNEQFF
clone_size: -
j_call: TRBJ2-1
d_call: -
v_call: TRBV6-6

cdr3_nt: TGTGCCAGCAGTTCCGACTCGACAGGGGGAGAGACCCAGTACTTC
cdr3_aa: CASSSDSTGGETQYF
clone_size: -
j_call: TRBJ2-5
d_call: TRBD1
v_call: TRBV12-3/TRBV12-4

cdr3_nt: TGCAGTGCTTTCCATACAACTAATGAAAAACTGTTTTTT
cdr3_aa: CSAFHTTNEKLFF
clone_size: -
j_call: TRBJ1-4
d_call: -
v_call: TRBV20-1

cdr3_nt: TGTGCCAGCAGTCTCCCGCCCACTAGCGGGGGGTACACAGATACGCAGTATTTT
cdr3_aa: CASSLPPTSGGYTDTQYF
clone_size: -
j_call: TRBJ2-3
d_call: TRBD2
v_call: TRBV12-3/TRBV12-4

cdr3_nt: TGTGCCAGCAGCCCCACATCTAACTATGGCTACACCTTC
cdr3_aa: CASSPTSNYGYTF
clone_size: many
j_call: TRBJ1-2
d_call: -
v_call: TRBV7-9

cdr3_nt: TGTGCCACCAGACGGAAGGACGGTGGGATGAACACTGAAGCTTTCTTT
cdr3_aa: CATRRKDGGMNTEAFF
clone_size: few
j_call: TRBJ1-1
d_call: -
v_call: TRBV24-1

cdr3_nt: TGTGCCAGCAGTTCGAATCTAGCGGGAGATTACAATGAGCAGTTCTTC
cdr3_aa: CASSSNLAGDYNEQFF
clone_size: -
j_call: TRBJ2-1
d_call: TRBD2
v_call: TRBV6-2/TRBV6-3

cdr3_nt: TGTGCCGGAAACAACAGGGGAAACACCGGGGAGCTGTTTTTT
cdr3_aa: CAGNNRGNTGELFF
clone_size: -
j_call: TRBJ2-2
d_call: TRBD1
v_call: TRBV6-1

cdr3_nt: TGTGCCAGCAGCTTTACGGACACGAACACTGAAGCTTTCTTT
cdr3_aa: CASSFTDTNTEAFF
clone_size: -
j_call: TRBJ1-1
d_call: -
v_call: TRBV11-2